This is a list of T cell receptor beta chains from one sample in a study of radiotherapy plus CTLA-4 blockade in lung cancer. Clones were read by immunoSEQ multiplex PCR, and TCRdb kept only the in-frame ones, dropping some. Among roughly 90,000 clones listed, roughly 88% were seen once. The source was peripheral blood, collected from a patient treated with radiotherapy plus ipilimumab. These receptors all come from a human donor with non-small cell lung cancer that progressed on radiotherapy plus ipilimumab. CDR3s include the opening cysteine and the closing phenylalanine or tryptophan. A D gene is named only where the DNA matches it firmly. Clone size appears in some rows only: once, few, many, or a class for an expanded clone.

cdr3_aa: CASSLEGTGGGGTF
cdr3_nt: TGCGCCAGCAGCTTGGAAGGGACAGGGGGCGGAGGTACCTTC
v_call: TRBV5-1
d_call: TRBD1
clone_size: few
cdr3_length: 14
j_call: TRBJ1-2

cdr3_aa: CASSPPSRSYEQYF
cdr3_nt: TGTGCCAGCTCACCCCCTAGCAGATCCTACGAGCAGTACTTC
v_call: TRBV18
d_call: NA
clone_size: NA
cdr3_length: 14
j_call: TRBJ2-7

cdr3_aa: CASSQDRNYGYTF
cdr3_nt: TGTGCCAGCTCCCAGGACAGGAACTATGGCTACACCTTC
v_call: TRBV18
d_call: TRBD1
clone_size: NA
cdr3_length: 13
j_call: TRBJ1-2

cdr3_aa: CASSLRDRGSGNEKLFF
cdr3_nt: TGTGCCAGCAGCTTAAGGGACAGGGGGTCTGGCAATGAAAAACTGTTTTTT
v_call: TRBV11-2
d_call: TRBD1
clone_size: NA
cdr3_length: 17
j_call: TRBJ1-4

cdr3_aa: CASSSRTGSLGGYTF
cdr3_nt: TGTGCCAGCAGCTCGCGGACAGGGTCGTTGGGAGGCTACACCTTC
v_call: TRBV7-9
d_call: TRBD1
clone_size: NA
cdr3_length: 15
j_call: TRBJ1-2

cdr3_aa: CASSLGAAQETQYF
cdr3_nt: TGCGCCAGCAGCCTCGGGGCAGCCCAAGAGACCCAGTACTTC
v_call: TRBV5-1
d_call: NA
clone_size: NA
cdr3_length: 14
j_call: TRBJ2-5

cdr3_aa: CASSEWGGVTDTQYF
cdr3_nt: TGTGCCAGCAGTGAATGGGGGGGGGTGACAGATACGCAGTATTTT
v_call: TRBV6-1
d_call: TRBD2
clone_size: few
cdr3_length: 15
j_call: TRBJ2-3

cdr3_aa: CSVVLNTEAFF
cdr3_nt: TGCAGCGTTGTTTTGAACACTGAAGCTTTCTTT
v_call: TRBV29-1
d_call: NA
clone_size: NA
cdr3_length: 11
j_call: TRBJ1-1

cdr3_aa: CASSLVGAAGAQYF
cdr3_nt: TGCGCCAGCAGCTTGGTGGGAGCCGCAGGGGCCCAGTACTTC
v_call: TRBV5-1
d_call: NA
clone_size: NA
cdr3_length: 14
j_call: TRBJ2-5

cdr3_aa: CASSEGDFGTDTQYF
cdr3_nt: TGTGCCAGCAGTGAAGGGGACTTTGGGACAGATACGCAGTATTTT
v_call: TRBV2
d_call: NA
clone_size: NA
cdr3_length: 15
j_call: TRBJ2-3

cdr3_aa: CASSLSGGRAETQYF
cdr3_nt: TGTGCCAGCAGCTTATCAGGCGGGAGAGCAGAGACCCAGTACTTC
v_call: TRBV7-3
d_call: TRBD2
clone_size: NA
cdr3_length: 15
j_call: TRBJ2-5

cdr3_aa: CASSFKSGRSDTQYF
cdr3_nt: TGCGCCAGCAGCTTTAAGTCAGGGCGGTCAGATACGCAGTATTTT
v_call: TRBV5-1
d_call: NA
clone_size: NA
cdr3_length: 15
j_call: TRBJ2-3

cdr3_aa: CASSERRTGSGSYNEQFF
cdr3_nt: TGTGCCAGCAGTGAAAGAAGGACAGGGAGCGGCTCCTACAATGAGCAGTTCTTC
v_call: TRBV6-1
d_call: TRBD1
clone_size: NA
cdr3_length: 18
j_call: TRBJ2-1

cdr3_aa: CASSSTTDRSNQPQHF
cdr3_nt: TGTGCCAGCAGTTCCACTACCGACAGGAGTAATCAGCCCCAGCATTTT
v_call: TRBV6-6
d_call: NA
clone_size: NA
cdr3_length: 16
j_call: TRBJ1-5

cdr3_aa: CASSPRPRPNSGANVLTF
cdr3_nt: TGTGCCAGCAGCCCCCGCCCCAGACCGAATTCTGGGGCCAACGTCCTGACTTTC
v_call: TRBV7-2
d_call: NA
clone_size: NA
cdr3_length: 18
j_call: TRBJ2-6

cdr3_aa: CASSLEWGEAFF
cdr3_nt: TGTGCCAGCAGCTTAGAATGGGGTGAAGCTTTCTTT
v_call: TRBV11-2
d_call: NA
clone_size: once
cdr3_length: 12
j_call: TRBJ1-1

cdr3_aa: CASSSRTGGVSGELFF
cdr3_nt: TGCGCCAGCAGCTCACGGACAGGGGGCGTCTCCGGGGAGCTGTTTTTT
v_call: TRBV5-1
d_call: TRBD1
clone_size: NA
cdr3_length: 16
j_call: TRBJ2-2

cdr3_aa: CASSFTGKATETQYF
cdr3_nt: TGTGCCAGCAGCTTCACCGGGAAAGCAACGGAGACCCAGTACTTC
v_call: TRBV7-2
d_call: NA
clone_size: NA
cdr3_length: 15
j_call: TRBJ2-5

cdr3_aa: CASSEALPRVFRNQPQHF
cdr3_nt: TGTGCCAGCAGTGAAGCGCTTCCAAGGGTATTTCGCAATCAGCCCCAGCATTTT
v_call: TRBV6-1
d_call: NA
clone_size: NA
cdr3_length: 18
j_call: TRBJ1-5

cdr3_aa: CASSDQTGRNNQPQHF
cdr3_nt: TGTGCCAGCAGTGACCAAACAGGTCGGAACAATCAGCCCCAGCATTTT
v_call: TRBV6-1
d_call: NA
clone_size: NA
cdr3_length: 16
j_call: TRBJ1-5

cdr3_aa: CASSRQVWEQYF
cdr3_nt: TGTGCCAGCAGCAGACAGGTTTGGGAGCAGTACTTC
v_call: TRBV6-6
d_call: NA
clone_size: few
cdr3_length: 12
j_call: TRBJ2-7

cdr3_aa: CATSESGVTDTQYF
cdr3_nt: TGTGCCACCAGCGAGTCGGGAGTGACAGATACGCAGTATTTT
v_call: TRBV15
d_call: NA
clone_size: NA
cdr3_length: 14
j_call: TRBJ2-3

cdr3_aa: CASSKDRVTEAFF
cdr3_nt: TGTGCCAGCAGCAAGGACAGGGTCACTGAAGCTTTCTTT
v_call: TRBV7-3
d_call: TRBD1
clone_size: once
cdr3_length: 13
j_call: TRBJ1-1

cdr3_aa: CASGNRASGTDTQYF
cdr3_nt: TGTGCCAGCGGGAATAGGGCTTCGGGCACAGATACGCAGTATTTT
v_call: TRBV2
d_call: NA
clone_size: NA
cdr3_length: 15
j_call: TRBJ2-3

cdr3_aa: CASSPRGRGYNEQFF
cdr3_nt: TGTGCCAGCAGCCCCCGGGGCAGGGGATACAATGAGCAGTTCTTC
v_call: TRBV11-3
d_call: NA
clone_size: NA
cdr3_length: 15
j_call: TRBJ2-1

cdr3_aa: CASGPGPRAYSNQPQHF
cdr3_nt: TGTGCCAGCGGGCCGGGACCCCGGGCCTATAGCAATCAGCCCCAGCATTTT
v_call: TRBV5-8
d_call: NA
clone_size: once
cdr3_length: 17
j_call: TRBJ1-5

cdr3_aa: CASSFRGETEAFF
cdr3_nt: TGTGCCAGCAGCTTTAGGGGGGAAACTGAAGCTTTCTTT
v_call: TRBV11-3
d_call: NA
clone_size: NA
cdr3_length: 13
j_call: TRBJ1-1

cdr3_aa: CASSQPNEQFF
cdr3_nt: TGTGCCAGCAGCCAACCCAATGAGCAGTTCTTC
v_call: TRBV5-4
d_call: NA
clone_size: NA
cdr3_length: 11
j_call: TRBJ2-1

cdr3_aa: CATSTWTGPNTEAFF
cdr3_nt: TGTGCCACCAGCACGTGGACAGGGCCGAACACTGAAGCTTTCTTT
v_call: TRBV15
d_call: TRBD1
clone_size: once
cdr3_length: 15
j_call: TRBJ1-1

cdr3_aa: CASSVGGELPTQYF
cdr3_nt: TGTGCCAGCAGCGTAGGGGGGGAGCTCCCAACCCAGTACTTC
v_call: TRBV9
d_call: NA
clone_size: once
cdr3_length: 14
j_call: TRBJ2-5

cdr3_aa: CASSPEGRGGVNEQFF
cdr3_nt: TGCGCCAGCAGCCCGGAGGGACGCGGGGGAGTGAATGAGCAGTTCTTC
v_call: TRBV5-1
d_call: TRBD2
clone_size: NA
cdr3_length: 16
j_call: TRBJ2-1

cdr3_aa: CASSLAGLAESQETQYF
cdr3_nt: TGTGCCAGCAGCTTAGCCGGACTAGCGGAGTCCCAAGAGACCCAGTACTTC
v_call: TRBV13
d_call: TRBD2
clone_size: NA
cdr3_length: 17
j_call: TRBJ2-5

cdr3_aa: CASSPRPASGTDTQYF
cdr3_nt: TGTGCCAGCAGCCCTAGGCCCGCAAGCGGCACAGATACGCAGTATTTT
v_call: TRBV9
d_call: NA
clone_size: NA
cdr3_length: 16
j_call: TRBJ2-3

cdr3_aa: CASSLDSAGLFF
cdr3_nt: TGCGCCAGCAGCTTGGATTCGGCGGGGTTATTCTTC
v_call: TRBV5-1
d_call: NA
clone_size: once
cdr3_length: 12
j_call: TRBJ2-1

cdr3_aa: CAWTGGMNTEAFF
cdr3_nt: TGTGCCTGGACTGGGGGAATGAACACTGAAGCTTTCTTT
v_call: TRBV30
d_call: NA
clone_size: NA
cdr3_length: 13
j_call: TRBJ1-1

cdr3_aa: CASSSDRGRGDTQYF
cdr3_nt: TGTGCCAGCAGCTCGGACAGGGGGCGCGGAGATACGCAGTATTTT
v_call: TRBV5-4
d_call: TRBD1
clone_size: NA
cdr3_length: 15
j_call: TRBJ2-3

cdr3_aa: CASSPRTSGRRQFF
cdr3_nt: TGTGCCAGCAGCCCCCGGACTAGCGGGAGAAGGCAGTTCTTC
v_call: TRBV7-2
d_call: TRBD2
clone_size: NA
cdr3_length: 14
j_call: TRBJ2-1

cdr3_aa: CASRGTGRNIQYF
cdr3_nt: TGCGCCAGCAGGGGGACAGGGAGAAACATTCAGTACTTC
v_call: TRBV5-1
d_call: TRBD1
clone_size: once
cdr3_length: 13
j_call: TRBJ2-4

cdr3_aa: CASRYRGLQETQYF
cdr3_nt: TGTGCCAGCAGGTACAGGGGGCTTCAAGAGACCCAGTACTTC
v_call: TRBV2
d_call: TRBD1
clone_size: NA
cdr3_length: 14
j_call: TRBJ2-5

cdr3_aa: CASSPSGQGVDTIYF
cdr3_nt: TGTGCCAGCAGCCCGTCTGGACAGGGGGTGGACACCATATATTTT
v_call: TRBV7-9
d_call: TRBD1
clone_size: few
cdr3_length: 15
j_call: TRBJ1-3

cdr3_aa: CASSDSGATYNEQFF
cdr3_nt: TGTGCCAGCAGCGATAGCGGGGCCACCTACAATGAGCAGTTCTTC
v_call: TRBV7-6
d_call: TRBD2
clone_size: NA
cdr3_length: 15
j_call: TRBJ2-1

cdr3_aa: CASRTRTENYGYTF
cdr3_nt: TGTGCCAGCAGAACCAGGACAGAGAACTATGGCTACACCTTC
v_call: TRBV6-1
d_call: NA
clone_size: NA
cdr3_length: 14
j_call: TRBJ1-2

cdr3_aa: CASSGAYEQFF
cdr3_nt: TGTGCCAGCAGTGGGGCCTATGAGCAGTTCTTC
v_call: TRBV2
d_call: NA
clone_size: NA
cdr3_length: 11
j_call: TRBJ2-1

cdr3_aa: CASSLGPGLPKETQYF
cdr3_nt: TGTGCTAGCAGCTTAGGTCCGGGGCTACCGAAAGAGACCCAGTACTTC
v_call: TRBV7-7
d_call: NA
clone_size: NA
cdr3_length: 16
j_call: TRBJ2-5

cdr3_aa: CASSFITFGSYEQYF
cdr3_nt: TGTGCCAGCAGTTTTATCACCTTCGGCTCCTACGAGCAGTACTTC
v_call: TRBV6-1
d_call: NA
clone_size: few
cdr3_length: 15
j_call: TRBJ2-7

cdr3_aa: CASTHRWGLNTEAFF
cdr3_nt: TGTGCCAGCACTCATCGCTGGGGGTTGAACACTGAAGCTTTCTTT
v_call: TRBV6-1
d_call: NA
clone_size: few
cdr3_length: 15
j_call: TRBJ1-1

cdr3_aa: CASSLAGGTGELFF
cdr3_nt: TGCGCCAGCAGCTTGGCCGGGGGCACCGGGGAGCTGTTTTTT
v_call: TRBV5-1
d_call: NA
clone_size: NA
cdr3_length: 14
j_call: TRBJ2-2

cdr3_aa: CASSLVAGPQVTGELFF
cdr3_nt: TGCGCCAGCAGCTTGGTTGCCGGCCCCCAAGTAACCGGGGAGCTGTTTTTT
v_call: TRBV5-1
d_call: NA
clone_size: NA
cdr3_length: 17
j_call: TRBJ2-2

cdr3_aa: CASSFTGTSAYEQYF
cdr3_nt: TGTGCCAGCAGTTTTACCGGGACTAGCGCCTACGAGCAGTACTTC
v_call: TRBV5-4
d_call: TRBD2
clone_size: once
cdr3_length: 15
j_call: TRBJ2-7

cdr3_aa: CASSASVYEQYF
cdr3_nt: TGTGCCAGCAGTGCGTCGGTCTACGAGCAGTACTTC
v_call: TRBV2
d_call: NA
clone_size: NA
cdr3_length: 12
j_call: TRBJ2-7

cdr3_aa: CASSSGTGTVAQYF
cdr3_nt: TGTGCCAGCAGCTCGGGGACGGGGACCGTGGCCCAGTACTTC
v_call: TRBV7-9
d_call: NA
clone_size: NA
cdr3_length: 14
j_call: TRBJ2-5

cdr3_aa: CASRDLFGSSEAFF
cdr3_nt: TGTGCCAGTAGGGACCTTTTCGGGTCTTCTGAAGCTTTCTTT
v_call: TRBV19
d_call: NA
clone_size: NA
cdr3_length: 14
j_call: TRBJ1-1

cdr3_aa: CASSSIKNFAGMGTGELFF
cdr3_nt: TGTGCCAGCAGCTCGATAAAAAACTTCGCAGGGATGGGAACTGGGGAGCTGTTTTTT
v_call: TRBV5-4
d_call: NA
clone_size: NA
cdr3_length: 19
j_call: TRBJ2-2

cdr3_aa: CASNPGGRSIKQYF
cdr3_nt: TGTGCCAGCAACCCCGGGGGGCGAAGTATCAAGCAGTACTTC
v_call: TRBV11-2
d_call: NA
clone_size: NA
cdr3_length: 14
j_call: TRBJ2-7

cdr3_aa: CASSVGLWGALGNEQFF
cdr3_nt: TGTGCCAGCAGCGTAGGATTGTGGGGCGCCCTGGGCAATGAGCAGTTCTTC
v_call: TRBV9
d_call: NA
clone_size: NA
cdr3_length: 17
j_call: TRBJ2-1

cdr3_aa: CAISEVGDSYEQYF
cdr3_nt: TGTGCCATCAGTGAGGTAGGAGACTCCTACGAGCAGTACTTC
v_call: TRBV10-3
d_call: NA
clone_size: NA
cdr3_length: 14
j_call: TRBJ2-7

cdr3_aa: CASSEDAGGGIGYTF
cdr3_nt: TGTGCCAGCAGTGAAGATGCTGGGGGAGGGATCGGCTACACCTTC
v_call: TRBV6-1
d_call: NA
clone_size: NA
cdr3_length: 15
j_call: TRBJ1-2

cdr3_aa: CASSQGQVSYNEQFF
cdr3_nt: TGCGCCAGCAGCCAGGGACAGGTCTCCTACAATGAGCAGTTCTTC
v_call: TRBV5-1
d_call: TRBD1
clone_size: NA
cdr3_length: 15
j_call: TRBJ2-1

cdr3_aa: CASSYGGSYEQYF
cdr3_nt: TGTGCCAGCAGTTACGGGGGGTCCTACGAGCAGTACTTC
v_call: TRBV6-5
d_call: NA
clone_size: NA
cdr3_length: 13
j_call: TRBJ2-7